This T cell receptor (beta chain) stems from a study of T cell changes during pregnancy in multiple sclerosis (dated by TCRdb to about 2019). For the wider study: The study looked at changes in the T cell repertoire across pregnancy in women with multiple sclerosis.

The V end gives up 1 base and the J end 1 base, leaving 1 base in the junction not matched to a gene. The CDR3 goes from the cysteine to the phenylalanine over 15 residues. Only CDR3 DNA is held: 45 bases, read in frame from base 1. CDR1 and CDR2 were assigned from the germline V gene as SGHAT and FQNNGV. Receptors were amplified or captured by the immunoSEQ multiplex PCR assay. TCRdb limited this immuneACCESS table to in-frame rearrangements with V and J called. A share of clones is missing; checked studies link under half to unresolved V genes, and the rest is unexplained. For this sample the table gives some 80,000 clones, of which 90% to 95% were detected only once. The ten top clones hold about 1.5% of the sample. Turning to this clone: Its binding antigen is unknown. Base qualities are missing; no much larger clone stands one base away.

Recombination linked TRBV11-2 to TRBJ1-1, with 9 middle bases fitting TRBD1. This specimen consisted of peripheral blood, obtained before pregnancy. The TCR was taken from a female donor with multiple sclerosis, enrolled in a pregnancy study. The CDR3 here reads CASSLGQGGNTEAFF. The nucleotide sequence reads as follows: TGTGCCAGCAGCTTAGGACAGGGGGGGAACACTGAAGCTTTCTTT.